This note documents a single T cell receptor (beta chain) sequence. Per the original data handling: Amplification of reference gene primers was used by the study to estimate nucleated cell counts. Generated by immunoSEQ multiplex PCR, the TCRdb table keeps only in-frame clones and is missing some. The D gene and trimming were derived from the DNA, and the V and J assignments and clone size from that table. The sample yields around 150,000 clones, just under 85% seen once. Germline loops: CDR1 SGDLS, CDR2 YYNGEE. CDR3 length: 13 residues. The V end was cut by 7 bases, the J end by 7 bases, with 16 bases between. This sample stems from a study of blood T cell repertoires in COVID-19. For the study at large: Acute and convalescent COVID-19 specimens originated in the United States, Italy and Spain. PBMCs, B-cell-depleted T cells, or T cells were the source of the cDNA or gDNA that made up the material.

The sequence was obtained from a woman aged 80 or over with acute or convalescent COVID-19. The sample taken for sequencing was peripheral blood. The chain couples TRBV9 to TRBJ2-3; unclear D gene. In DNA, the CDR3 is TGTGCCAGCGCTCGGTCCCCCCTCTATACGCAGTATTTT. Its protein product is CASARSPLYTQYF.